This is a list of T cell receptor beta chains from one sample in a study of post-analysis software for immune sequencing data. From the PCR reads, TCRdb called clonotypes with MiXCR, one entry per CDR3 protein. This table has about 460,000 distinct CDR3 sequences, approximately 45% appearing once. The specimen was blood. The origin of the receptors is a girl between 5 and 17 years old with multiple sclerosis. Each CDR3 is given with its conserved first and last residue. D genes are given only for firm matches. For some rows the clone size is stated as once, few or many, or as a class when expanded; others skip it.

V gene,J gene,clone size,D gene,CDR3 DNA,CDR3 protein
TRBV9,TRBJ1-2,NA,NA,TGTGTCAGCAGCGCCGAGGGACGCGGCTATGGCTACACCTTC,CVSSAEGRGYGYTF
TRBV20-1,TRBJ2-7,few,NA,TGCAGTGCTAAACCTCAGGGAGGCGAGCAGTACTTC,CSAKPQGGEQYF
TRBV25-1,TRBJ1-1,NA,NA,TGTGCCAGCAGTGAACCGGGAGGGGGGATGAACACTGAAGCTTTCTTT,CASSEPGGGMNTEAFF
TRBV5-1,TRBJ2-1,NA,TRBD2,TGCGCCAGCAGCTTGGGGGGACTAGCCTCCCCCAATGAGCAGTTCTTC,CASSLGGLASPNEQFF
TRBV12-3/TRBV12-4,TRBJ2-1,NA,NA,TGTGCCAGCAGCCCTGTCGCGGAAAATTACAATGAGCAGTTCTTC,CASSPVAENYNEQFF
TRBV10-3,TRBJ2-1,NA,TRBD2,TGTGCCATCACCAGCGGGAGTGGCTACAATGAGCAGTTCTTC,CAITSGSGYNEQFF
TRBV5-6,TRBJ1-2,NA,TRBD1,TGTGCCAGCAGCTTTACCCAGGGGGCGCGGGACTATGGCTACACCTTC,CASSFTQGARDYGYTF
TRBV20-1,TRBJ2-4,NA,NA,TGCAGTGCTAGAGATATGGCACAACCCAAAAACATTCAGTACTTC,CSARDMAQPKNIQYF
TRBV28,TRBJ2-3,NA,NA,TGTGCCAGCAGCCGATATGGACAAAGCACAGATACGCAGTATTTT,CASSRYGQSTDTQYF
TRBV6-5,TRBJ1-5,once,NA,TGTGCCAGCAGTTCGACTTATAGCAATCAGCCCCAGCATTTT,CASSSTYSNQPQHF
TRBV29-1,TRBJ2-3,few,TRBD1,TGCAGCGACAATCCCGGGACAGGGGGCATTAAGGATACGCAGTATTTT,CSDNPGTGGIKDTQYF
TRBV12-3/TRBV12-4,TRBJ2-7,NA,TRBD1,TGTGCCAGCAGTGAAAATAACAGGGGTGTGGACGAGCAGTACTTC,CASSENNRGVDEQYF
TRBV20-1,TRBJ2-1,many,NA,TGCAGTGCCGATCTCCTCTACAATGAGCAGTTCTTC,CSADLLYNEQFF
TRBV4-1,TRBJ1-4,few,NA,TGCGCCAGCAGCCAAGGCCAGGGGCTTGAAAGTGAAAAACTGTTTTTT,CASSQGQGLESEKLFF
TRBV14,TRBJ2-3,NA,TRBD2,TGTGCCAGCAGCCAGACCTCTTGGACTAGCTGGAGAGATACGCAGTATTTT,CASSQTSWTSWRDTQYF
TRBV4-1,TRBJ1-5,few,NA,TGCGCCAGCAGCCTGACGGGGCCAGGGAGTCAGCCCCAGCATTTT,CASSLTGPGSQPQHF
TRBV12-3/TRBV12-4,TRBJ1-1,NA,TRBD1,TGTACCAGCAGTTCGACAGGGGGAAGACCTAAAGCTTTCTTT,CTSSSTGGRPKAFF
TRBV30,TRBJ2-1,NA,NA,TGTGCCTGGAGTCGGGGACTTTCGTACAATGAGCAGTTCTTC,CAWSRGLSYNEQFF
TRBV6-5,TRBJ2-7,NA,TRBD2,TGTGCCAGCAGTAGAGCCGGGACTAGCGGCTACGAGCAGTACTTC,CASSRAGTSGYEQYF
TRBV29-1,TRBJ2-7,few,NA,TGCAGCGTTGAGAGTGATTTCTACGAGCAGTACTTC,CSVESDFYEQYF
TRBV7-9,TRBJ2-7,NA,TRBD1,TGTGCCAGCAGCCTAGCCGGACAGGGTAACGGTTACGAGCAGTACTTC,CASSLAGQGNGYEQYF
TRBV27,TRBJ2-7,NA,TRBD2,TGTGCCAGCAGTTTATCGGGGCTAGCGGGAGGGCCTTTCGCCTACGAGCAGTACTTC,CASSLSGLAGGPFAYEQYF
TRBV5-1,TRBJ1-2,few,NA,TGCGCCAGCAGCTTGAGCGACGGCCCCTATGGCTACACCTTC,CASSLSDGPYGYTF
TRBV5-1,TRBJ1-2,NA,NA,TGCGCCAGCAGTGATCAGGGTTCCTTCGACTACACCTTC,CASSDQGSFDYTF
TRBV11-2,TRBJ2-1,NA,NA,TGTGCCAGCAGCTTAGAGATACCTCAGAACAATGAGCAGTTCTTC,CASSLEIPQNNEQFF
TRBV20-1,TRBJ2-7,NA,NA,TGCAGTGCTGGCCGCGACACAAACTCCTACGAGCAGTACTTC,CSAGRDTNSYEQYF
TRBV12-3/TRBV12-4,TRBJ2-7,few,TRBD1,TGTGCCAGCAGTTTGGGACAGAGAATCTCCTACGAGCAGTACTTC,CASSLGQRISYEQYF
TRBV28,TRBJ2-1,NA,NA,TGTGCCATCCGGACCTTAACCGATGAGCAGTTCTTC,CAIRTLTDEQFF
TRBV29-1,TRBJ2-3,few,TRBD2,TGCAGCGTGGGCTTAGCGGGTGCAACAGATACGCAGTATTTT,CSVGLAGATDTQYF
TRBV25-1,TRBJ1-2,once,TRBD1,TGCGCGGCGGAGGGGGCCCTACCTAACTATGGCTACACCTTC,CAAEGALPNYGYTF
TRBV7-8,TRBJ2-1,NA,NA,TGTGCCAGCAGCTTAGCCAGGGTCCTCCTTCCGTACAATGAGCAGTTCTTC,CASSLARVLLPYNEQFF
TRBV29-1,TRBJ1-2,NA,TRBD1,TGCAGCGTTGAAACTTTGTGGGGACAGGGATCCTCCCAAGGCTACACCTTC,CSVETLWGQGSSQGYTF
TRBV7-8,TRBJ2-5,NA,NA,TGTGCCAGCAGGATGTCAGAGACCCGGTACTTC,CASRMSETRYF
TRBV7-9,TRBJ1-1,NA,NA,TGTGCCAGCAGCCCCGGTTTGCGGGAAGCTTTCTTT,CASSPGLREAFF
TRBV7-7,TRBJ2-5,NA,TRBD2,TGTGCTAGCAGCCGGGACTATACGGAGACCCAGTACTTC,CASSRDYTETQYF
TRBV10-1,TRBJ2-1,few,NA,TGCGCCAGCAGTGAGTTGAGCGGGCTCTACAATGAGCAGTTCTTC,CASSELSGLYNEQFF
TRBV29-1,TRBJ1-1,few,TRBD1,TGCAGCGTGAGAGGACAGGCACCGAACACTGAAGCTTTCTTT,CSVRGQAPNTEAFF
TRBV25-1,TRBJ2-5,NA,NA,TGTGCCAGCAGTGAAGGCGGGAAGGTGGAGACCCAGTACTTC,CASSEGGKVETQYF
TRBV28,TRBJ2-7,NA,NA,TGTGCCAGCAGTTCGACAGATCAAGACTACGAGCAGTACTTC,CASSSTDQDYEQYF
TRBV6-6,TRBJ2-7,few,TRBD1,TGTGCCAGCAAACCGGGACAGGGGACCTACGAGCAGTACTTC,CASKPGQGTYEQYF
TRBV20-1,TRBJ1-5,NA,TRBD1,TGCAGTGCTAGGGACAGGGGTAAACAGCCCCAGCATTTT,CSARDRGKQPQHF
TRBV10-3,TRBJ2-3,NA,NA,TGTGCCGTCCAGTGGCGCGCAGATACGCAGTATTTT,CAVQWRADTQYF
TRBV29-1,TRBJ1-1,NA,NA,TGCAGCGTTGAAACACCCCGGAAAGCTGAAGCTTTCTTT,CSVETPRKAEAFF
TRBV29-1,TRBJ2-5,few,NA,TGCAGCGTTGAAGATGGCGCGTCAGGGGCTGGGGAGACCCAGTACTTC,CSVEDGASGAGETQYF
TRBV5-1,TRBJ1-4,NA,NA,TGCGCCAGCAGCTTGGATGGGGGGGCAAGTGAAAAACTGTTTTTT,CASSLDGGASEKLFF
TRBV12-3/TRBV12-4,TRBJ2-1,few,TRBD2,TGTGCCAGCAGTTTGGGACTAGCGGGATCACACAATGAGCAGTTCTTC,CASSLGLAGSHNEQFF
TRBV7-2,TRBJ2-7,NA,NA,TGTGCCAGCAGCTCCCCAGGGGAATACGAGCAGTACTTC,CASSSPGEYEQYF
TRBV28,TRBJ2-1,few,NA,TGTGCCAGCACCATTGGGTCCCGGGTGAATGAGCAGTTCTTC,CASTIGSRVNEQFF
TRBV20-1,TRBJ2-7,few,NA,TGCAGTGCTAGAGAAAGCTTAGGACACTACGAGCAGTACTTC,CSARESLGHYEQYF
TRBV10-3,TRBJ2-7,few,NA,TGTGCCATCAGTGAGTCCAGGTTCAACGAGCAGTACTTC,CAISESRFNEQYF
TRBV28,TRBJ2-5,NA,NA,TGTGCCAGCAGTTTGGGGGCTAGTCGTGGGGAGACCCAGTACTTC,CASSLGASRGETQYF
TRBV10-3,TRBJ2-1,NA,NA,TGTGCCATCAGTCCCACCTCACACAATGAGCAGTTCTTC,CAISPTSHNEQFF
TRBV28,TRBJ2-1,few,NA,TGTGCCAGCAGTTTGGGCAGGGGGGATGAGCAGTTCTTC,CASSLGRGDEQFF